This T cell receptor beta chain was profiled in a study of response to subunit inactivated influenza vaccine. TCRdb recomputed calls from the RT-PCR reads with MiXCR, one row per CDR3 protein. This sample has 400,000 to 650,000 distinct CDR3 sequences, with approximately 7.3% found just once. There are a few counts of this clonotype. With 8 bases removed from V and 3 bases from J, the gap between germline ends came to 16 bases. CDR1 and CDR2 (germline): SQVTM, ANQGSEA. The CDR3 consists of 13 residues. The sequence was collected from a man aged 50-75 years who received an inactivated influenza vaccine. The chain uses TRBV29-1 and TRBJ1-1, with a tentative D call TRBD1 (5 bases). Material: PBMCs from blood, obtained around 2 years after vaccination. The DNA of the CDR3 is TGCAGCTCCCGGACTAGAGGGGACACTGAAGCTTTCTTT. Encoded protein: CSSRTRGDTEAFF.